This T cell receptor (beta chain) was recorded in a study of T cells in Graves' hyperthyroidism and ophthalmopathy. Whole-study results and caveats: For ophthalmopathy, model prediction preceded onset by a median around six months. From stable hyperthyroidism, ophthalmopathy was set apart by a 13 V-J model.

Based on clinical symptoms, serum thyroxine and TRAb, thyroid ultrasound and orbital computed tomography, diagnoses were reached. The authors took PBMCs from 10 ml fresh peripheral blood. Germline CDR1 reads DFQATT; CDR2 reads SNEGSKA (reference sequence). This CDR3 is built from 14 residues. Trimming took off 3 bases at V and 4 bases at J, with 12 bases between the two ends. Turning to this clonotype: Its target is not known.

Researchers amplified the TCR beta CDR3 regions from RNA transcripts. The HTBI primer set was used in a first-round RT-PCR of the TCR CDR3. In TCRdb, the multiplex PCR reads were re-called with MiXCR into one record per CDR3 protein. The sample includes approximately 570,000 distinct CDR3 sequences, about 20% of them seen just once. This receptor was taken from a man between 40 and 49 years old with Graves' ophthalmopathy. The sequencing sample was made of blood. V and J are TRBV20-1 and TRBJ2-2, with a possible D match to TRBD1 (5 bases). CDR3 nucleotide sequence: TGCAGTGCTAGCATCGGTCAGGGCACCGGGGAGCTGTTTTTT. Translated: CSASIGQGTGELFF.